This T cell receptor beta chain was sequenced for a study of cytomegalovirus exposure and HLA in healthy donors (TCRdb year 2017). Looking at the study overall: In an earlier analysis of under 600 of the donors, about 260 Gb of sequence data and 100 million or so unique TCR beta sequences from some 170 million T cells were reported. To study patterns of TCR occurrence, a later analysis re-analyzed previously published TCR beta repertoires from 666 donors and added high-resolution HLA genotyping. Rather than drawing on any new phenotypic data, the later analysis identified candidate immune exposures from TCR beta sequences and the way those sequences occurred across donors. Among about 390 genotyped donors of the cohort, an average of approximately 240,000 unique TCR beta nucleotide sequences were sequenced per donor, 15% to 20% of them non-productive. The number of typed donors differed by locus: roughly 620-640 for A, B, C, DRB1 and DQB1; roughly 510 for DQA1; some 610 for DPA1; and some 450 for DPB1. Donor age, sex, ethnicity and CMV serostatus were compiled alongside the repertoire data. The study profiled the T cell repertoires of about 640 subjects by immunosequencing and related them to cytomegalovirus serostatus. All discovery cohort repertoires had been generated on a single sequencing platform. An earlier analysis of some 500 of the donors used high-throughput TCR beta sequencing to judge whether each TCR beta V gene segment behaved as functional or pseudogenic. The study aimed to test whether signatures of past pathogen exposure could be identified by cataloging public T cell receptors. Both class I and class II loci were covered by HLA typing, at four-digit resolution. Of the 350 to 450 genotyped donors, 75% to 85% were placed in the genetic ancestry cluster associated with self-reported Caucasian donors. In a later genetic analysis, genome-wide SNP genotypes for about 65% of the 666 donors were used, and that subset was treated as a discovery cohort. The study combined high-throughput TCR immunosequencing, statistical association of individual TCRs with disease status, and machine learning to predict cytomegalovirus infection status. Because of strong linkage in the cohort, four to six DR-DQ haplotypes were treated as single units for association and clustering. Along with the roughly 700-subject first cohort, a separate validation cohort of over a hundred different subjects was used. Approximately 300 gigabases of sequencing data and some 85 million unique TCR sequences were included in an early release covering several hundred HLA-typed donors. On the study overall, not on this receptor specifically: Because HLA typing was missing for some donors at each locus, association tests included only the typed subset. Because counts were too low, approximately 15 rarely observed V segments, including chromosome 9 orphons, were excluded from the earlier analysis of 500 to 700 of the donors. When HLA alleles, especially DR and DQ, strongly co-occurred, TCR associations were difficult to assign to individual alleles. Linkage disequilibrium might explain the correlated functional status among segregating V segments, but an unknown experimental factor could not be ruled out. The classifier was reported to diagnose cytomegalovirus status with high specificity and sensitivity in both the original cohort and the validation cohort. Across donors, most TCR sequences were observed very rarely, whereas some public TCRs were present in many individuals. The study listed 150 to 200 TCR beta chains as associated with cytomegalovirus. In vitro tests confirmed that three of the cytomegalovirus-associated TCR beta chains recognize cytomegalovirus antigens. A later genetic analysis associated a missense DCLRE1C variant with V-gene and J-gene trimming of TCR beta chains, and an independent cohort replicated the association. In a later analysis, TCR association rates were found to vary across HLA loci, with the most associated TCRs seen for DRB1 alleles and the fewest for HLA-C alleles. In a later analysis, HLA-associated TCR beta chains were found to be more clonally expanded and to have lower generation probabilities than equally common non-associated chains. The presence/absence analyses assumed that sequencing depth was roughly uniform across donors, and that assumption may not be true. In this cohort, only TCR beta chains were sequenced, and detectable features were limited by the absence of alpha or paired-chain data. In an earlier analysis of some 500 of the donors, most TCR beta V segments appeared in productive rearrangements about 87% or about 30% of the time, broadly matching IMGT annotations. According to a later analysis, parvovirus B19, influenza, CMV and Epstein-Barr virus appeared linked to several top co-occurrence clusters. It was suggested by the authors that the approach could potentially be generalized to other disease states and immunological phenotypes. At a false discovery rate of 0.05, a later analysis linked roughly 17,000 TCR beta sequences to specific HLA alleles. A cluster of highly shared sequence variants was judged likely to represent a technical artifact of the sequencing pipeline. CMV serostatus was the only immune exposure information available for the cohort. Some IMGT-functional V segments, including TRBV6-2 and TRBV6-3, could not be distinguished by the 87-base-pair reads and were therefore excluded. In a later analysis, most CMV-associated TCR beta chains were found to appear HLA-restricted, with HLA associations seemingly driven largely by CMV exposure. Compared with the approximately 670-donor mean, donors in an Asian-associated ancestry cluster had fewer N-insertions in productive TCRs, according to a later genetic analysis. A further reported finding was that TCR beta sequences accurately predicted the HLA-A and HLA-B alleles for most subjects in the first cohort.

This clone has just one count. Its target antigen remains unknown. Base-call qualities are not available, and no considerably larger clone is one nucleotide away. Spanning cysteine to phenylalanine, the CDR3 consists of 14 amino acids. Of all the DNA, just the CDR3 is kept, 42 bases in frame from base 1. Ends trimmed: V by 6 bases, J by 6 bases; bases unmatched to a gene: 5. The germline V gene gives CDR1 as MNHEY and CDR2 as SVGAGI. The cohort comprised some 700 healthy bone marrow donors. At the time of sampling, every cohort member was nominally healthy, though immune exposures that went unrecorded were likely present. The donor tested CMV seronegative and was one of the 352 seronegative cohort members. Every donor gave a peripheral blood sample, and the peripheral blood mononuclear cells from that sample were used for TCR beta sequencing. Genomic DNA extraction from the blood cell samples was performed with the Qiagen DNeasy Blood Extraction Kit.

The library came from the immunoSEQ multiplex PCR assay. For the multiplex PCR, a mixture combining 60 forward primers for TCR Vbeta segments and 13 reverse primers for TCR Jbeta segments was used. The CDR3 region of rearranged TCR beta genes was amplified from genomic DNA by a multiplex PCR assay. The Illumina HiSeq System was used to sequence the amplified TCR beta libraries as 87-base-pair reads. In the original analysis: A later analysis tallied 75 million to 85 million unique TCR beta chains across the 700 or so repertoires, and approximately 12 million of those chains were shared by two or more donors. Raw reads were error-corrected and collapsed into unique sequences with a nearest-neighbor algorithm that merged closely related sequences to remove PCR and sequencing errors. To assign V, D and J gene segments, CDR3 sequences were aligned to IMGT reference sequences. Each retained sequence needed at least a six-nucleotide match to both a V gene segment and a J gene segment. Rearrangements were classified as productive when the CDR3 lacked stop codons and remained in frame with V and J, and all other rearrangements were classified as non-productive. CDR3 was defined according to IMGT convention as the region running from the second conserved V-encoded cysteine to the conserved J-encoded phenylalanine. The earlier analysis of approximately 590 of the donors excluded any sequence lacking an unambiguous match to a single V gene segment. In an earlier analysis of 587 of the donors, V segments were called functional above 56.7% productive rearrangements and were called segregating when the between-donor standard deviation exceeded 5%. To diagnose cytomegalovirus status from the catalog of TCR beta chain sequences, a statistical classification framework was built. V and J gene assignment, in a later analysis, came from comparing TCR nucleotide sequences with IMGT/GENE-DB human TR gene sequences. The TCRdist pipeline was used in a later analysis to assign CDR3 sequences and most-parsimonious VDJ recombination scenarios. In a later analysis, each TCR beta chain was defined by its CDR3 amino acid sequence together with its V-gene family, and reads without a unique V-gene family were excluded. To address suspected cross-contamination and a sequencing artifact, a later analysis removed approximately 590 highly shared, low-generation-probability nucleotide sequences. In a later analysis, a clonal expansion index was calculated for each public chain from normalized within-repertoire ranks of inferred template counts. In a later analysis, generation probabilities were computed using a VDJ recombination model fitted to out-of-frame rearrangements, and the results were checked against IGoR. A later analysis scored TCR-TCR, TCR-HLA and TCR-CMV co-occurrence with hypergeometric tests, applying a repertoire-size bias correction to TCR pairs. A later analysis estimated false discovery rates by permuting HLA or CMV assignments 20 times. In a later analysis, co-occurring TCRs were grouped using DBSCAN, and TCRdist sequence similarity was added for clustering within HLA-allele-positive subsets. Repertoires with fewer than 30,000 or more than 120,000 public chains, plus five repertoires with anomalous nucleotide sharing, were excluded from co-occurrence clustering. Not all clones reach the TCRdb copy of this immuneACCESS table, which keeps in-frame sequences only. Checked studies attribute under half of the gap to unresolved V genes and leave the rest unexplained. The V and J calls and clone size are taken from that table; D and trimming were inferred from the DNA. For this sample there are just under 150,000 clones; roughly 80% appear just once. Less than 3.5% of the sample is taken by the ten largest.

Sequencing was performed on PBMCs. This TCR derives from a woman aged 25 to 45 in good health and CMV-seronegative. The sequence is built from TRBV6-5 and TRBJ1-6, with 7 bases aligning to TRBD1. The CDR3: CASRQQGTNSPLHF. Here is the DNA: TGTGCCAGCAGACAACAGGGGACTAATTCACCCCTCCACTTT.